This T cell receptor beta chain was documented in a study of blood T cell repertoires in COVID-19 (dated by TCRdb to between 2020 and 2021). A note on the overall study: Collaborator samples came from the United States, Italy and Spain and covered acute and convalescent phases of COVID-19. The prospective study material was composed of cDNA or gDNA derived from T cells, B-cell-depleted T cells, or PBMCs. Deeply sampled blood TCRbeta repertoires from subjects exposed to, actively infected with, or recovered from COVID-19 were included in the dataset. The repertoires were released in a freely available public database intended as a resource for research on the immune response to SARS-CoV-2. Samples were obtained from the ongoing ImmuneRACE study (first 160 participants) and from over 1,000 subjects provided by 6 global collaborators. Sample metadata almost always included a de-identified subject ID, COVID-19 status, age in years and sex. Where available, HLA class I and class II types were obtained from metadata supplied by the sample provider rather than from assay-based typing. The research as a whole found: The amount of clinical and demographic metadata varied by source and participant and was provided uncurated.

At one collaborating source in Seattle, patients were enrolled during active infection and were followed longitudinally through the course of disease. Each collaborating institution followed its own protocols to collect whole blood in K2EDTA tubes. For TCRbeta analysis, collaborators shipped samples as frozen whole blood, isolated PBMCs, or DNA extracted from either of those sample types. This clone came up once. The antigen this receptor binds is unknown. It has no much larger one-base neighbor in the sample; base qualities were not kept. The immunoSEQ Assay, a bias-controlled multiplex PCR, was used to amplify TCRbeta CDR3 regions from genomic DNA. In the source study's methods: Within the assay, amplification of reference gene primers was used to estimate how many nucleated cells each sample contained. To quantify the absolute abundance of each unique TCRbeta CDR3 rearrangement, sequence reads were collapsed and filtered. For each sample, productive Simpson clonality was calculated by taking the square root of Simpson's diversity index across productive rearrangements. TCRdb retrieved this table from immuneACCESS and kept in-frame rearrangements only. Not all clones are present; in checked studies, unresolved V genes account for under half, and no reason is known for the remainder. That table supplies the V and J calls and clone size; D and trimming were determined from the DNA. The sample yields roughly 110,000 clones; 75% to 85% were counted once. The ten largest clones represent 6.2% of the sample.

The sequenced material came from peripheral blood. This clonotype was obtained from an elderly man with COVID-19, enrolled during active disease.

The nucleotides are TGCAGCGCATGGACAGACCAAGAGACCCAGTACTTC. Protein translation: CSAWTDQETQYF. The V gene is TRBV29-1 and the J gene is TRBJ2-5; the D gene is perhaps TRBD1, on 6 matching bases. Counted from cysteine to phenylalanine, this CDR3 has 12 amino acids. The CDR3 DNA has 36 bases and is translated from base 1. The germline V gene gives CDR1 as SQVTM and CDR2 as ANQGSEA. Deletion took 7 bases off V and 0 bases off J, with a span of 9 bases between the germline ends.